These T cell receptor beta chains were read from a single sample in a study of T cells in pancreatic ductal adenocarcinoma. The assay was immunoSEQ multiplex PCR, and TCRdb's table has in-frame clones only and misses some. The data contain over 85,000 clones, about 95% of them singletons. The sample was PBMCs. These receptors all come from a human donor with pancreatic ductal adenocarcinoma. Each CDR3 is given with its conserved first and last residue. The order of the fields is V gene, D gene, J gene, clone size, CDR3 DNA, CDR3 protein. D genes are given only for firm matches. Some rows mark clone size as missing; the rest say once, few, many or name a class of expanded clone.

v_gene: TRBV28
d_gene: TRBD2
j_gene: TRBJ2-5
abundance: .
CDR3nt: TGTGCCAGCAGAGGGTCAAGGGTGGCTAGCGGGAACCAAGAGACCCAGTACTTC
CDR3aa: CASRGSRVASGNQETQYF

v_gene: TRBV7-8
d_gene: TRBD2
j_gene: TRBJ2-1
abundance: .
CDR3nt: TGTGCCAGCAGCTTAGTTCGGCTAGCGGGAGCACACGAGCAGTTCTTC
CDR3aa: CASSLVRLAGAHEQFF

v_gene: TRBV11-2
d_gene: TRBD2
j_gene: TRBJ2-2
abundance: once
CDR3nt: TGTGCCAGCAGCTTGACTAGCGGGAGTGTCACCGGGGAGCTGTTTTTT
CDR3aa: CASSLTSGSVTGELFF

v_gene: TRBV10-3
d_gene: TRBD2
j_gene: TRBJ2-3
abundance: .
CDR3nt: TGTGCCATCAGTGTTGCTAGCGGAGATACGCAGTATTTT
CDR3aa: CAISVASGDTQYF

v_gene: TRBV9
d_gene: TRBD2
j_gene: TRBJ2-3
abundance: .
CDR3nt: TGTGCCAGCAGCACCGGGACTACCAGCACAGATACGCAGTATTTT
CDR3aa: CASSTGTTSTDTQYF

v_gene: TRBV27
d_gene: .
j_gene: TRBJ1-5
abundance: .
CDR3nt: TGTGCCAGCGGGGCCTTTGGGGGGGTTAATCAGCCCCAGCATTTT
CDR3aa: CASGAFGGVNQPQHF

v_gene: TRBV7-2
d_gene: TRBD2
j_gene: TRBJ2-7
abundance: .
CDR3nt: TGTGCCAGCAGCTTAGTAGTAGCGGGAGTTGGGGAGCAGTACTTC
CDR3aa: CASSLVVAGVGEQYF

v_gene: TRBV28
d_gene: TRBD2
j_gene: TRBJ2-7
abundance: .
CDR3nt: TGTGCCAGCAGTTTCGGTCGAGCGGGGGGCGGCGAGCAGTACTTC
CDR3aa: CASSFGRAGGGEQYF

v_gene: TRBV6-5
d_gene: TRBD1
j_gene: TRBJ1-5
abundance: .
CDR3nt: TGTGCCAGCAGTCCGCGGACAGGGAGGGGCCAGCCCCAGCATTTT
CDR3aa: CASSPRTGRGQPQHF

v_gene: TRBV27
d_gene: .
j_gene: TRBJ1-5
abundance: .
CDR3nt: TGTGCCAGCAGCCAACAGGGTAACAATCAGCCCCAGCATTTT
CDR3aa: CASSQQGNNQPQHF

v_gene: TRBV29-1
d_gene: TRBD1
j_gene: TRBJ2-5
abundance: .
CDR3nt: TGCAGCACCGGCCGGACAGGGGGTCAAGAGACCCAGTACTTC
CDR3aa: CSTGRTGGQETQYF

v_gene: TRBV4-2
d_gene: TRBD2
j_gene: TRBJ2-1
abundance: .
CDR3nt: TGTGCCAGCAGCCAAGGACTAGCATATGAGCAGTTCTTC
CDR3aa: CASSQGLAYEQFF

v_gene: TRBV28
d_gene: TRBD2
j_gene: TRBJ2-7
abundance: .
CDR3nt: TGTGCCAGCAGTTTATCTCTAGCGGGAGGGCCTTACTACGAGCAGTACTTC
CDR3aa: CASSLSLAGGPYYEQYF

v_gene: TRBV2
d_gene: TRBD2
j_gene: TRBJ2-3
abundance: .
CDR3nt: TGTGCCAGCAGGGCCGGGACTAGTCCCTTCACAGATACGCAGTATTTT
CDR3aa: CASRAGTSPFTDTQYF

v_gene: TRBV19
d_gene: .
j_gene: TRBJ2-1
abundance: .
CDR3nt: TGTGCCGGGCCTAGACGACTAGAGATGAATGAGCAGTTCTTC
CDR3aa: CAGPRRLEMNEQFF

v_gene: TRBV7-2
d_gene: TRBD2
j_gene: TRBJ2-7
abundance: .
CDR3nt: TGTGCCAGCAGCTCCCGCATTAGCGGGAGAATCTCCTACGAGCAGTACTTC
CDR3aa: CASSSRISGRISYEQYF

v_gene: TRBV18
d_gene: .
j_gene: TRBJ2-7
abundance: .
CDR3nt: TGTGCCAGCTCACCCCTCGACGCAGGCGAGCAGTACTTC
CDR3aa: CASSPLDAGEQYF

v_gene: TRBV7-2
d_gene: TRBD1
j_gene: TRBJ1-2
abundance: .
CDR3nt: TGTGCCAGCAGCCTCAGGGGGACCTATGGCTACACCTTC
CDR3aa: CASSLRGTYGYTF

v_gene: TRBV7-8
d_gene: .
j_gene: TRBJ2-2
abundance: .
CDR3nt: TGTGCCAGCAGCTCTAACACCGGGGAGCTGTTTTTT
CDR3aa: CASSSNTGELFF

v_gene: TRBV7-3
d_gene: .
j_gene: TRBJ1-5
abundance: .
CDR3nt: TGTGCCAGCAGCTTAGCGAGGACAGCAAATCAGCCCCAGCATTTT
CDR3aa: CASSLARTANQPQHF

v_gene: TRBV2
d_gene: .
j_gene: TRBJ2-3
abundance: .
CDR3nt: TGTGCCAGCAGTGAAGCAATCAGCGTGTGGACAGATACGCAGTATTTT
CDR3aa: CASSEAISVWTDTQYF

v_gene: TRBV25-1
d_gene: .
j_gene: TRBJ2-1
abundance: once
CDR3nt: TGTGCCAGCAGTGAATTCGGGAGCTCCTACAATGAGCAGTTCTTC
CDR3aa: CASSEFGSSYNEQFF

v_gene: TRBV6-5
d_gene: TRBD1
j_gene: TRBJ2-7
abundance: .
CDR3nt: TGTGCCAGCAGTTACTCTGGGACAGGGGACTACGAGCAGTACTTC
CDR3aa: CASSYSGTGDYEQYF

v_gene: TRBV10-2
d_gene: TRBD1
j_gene: TRBJ2-2
abundance: .
CDR3nt: TGCGCCAGCATAAGGGGGCTCCACACCGGGGAGCTGTTTTTT
CDR3aa: CASIRGLHTGELFF

v_gene: TRBV19
d_gene: TRBD1
j_gene: TRBJ2-7
abundance: .
CDR3nt: TGTGCCACTTTTCCATCCTTCCCCGGGACAGGGGCATACGAGCAGTACTTC
CDR3aa: CATFPSFPGTGAYEQYF

v_gene: TRBV5-1
d_gene: TRBD2
j_gene: TRBJ2-7
abundance: .
CDR3nt: TGCGCCAGCAGCTTGGGCCCCCCGTCGGGGGGAGTCTACGAGCAGTACTTC
CDR3aa: CASSLGPPSGGVYEQYF

v_gene: TRBV19
d_gene: TRBD2
j_gene: TRBJ2-4
abundance: .
CDR3nt: TGTGCCAGTAGTAAGACTAGCGGATTAGGGGGGCTAGCCAAAAACATTCAGTACTTC
CDR3aa: CASSKTSGLGGLAKNIQYF

v_gene: TRBV15
d_gene: .
j_gene: TRBJ2-4
abundance: once
CDR3nt: TGTGCCACCAGCAGAGTGGAGCCCGGGAGCCATTACTTC
CDR3aa: CATSRVEPGSHYF

v_gene: TRBV5-6
d_gene: TRBD2
j_gene: TRBJ2-7
abundance: .
CDR3nt: TGTGCCAGCAGCTCCGAGGGAGGGCTATCCTACGAGCAGTACTTC
CDR3aa: CASSSEGGLSYEQYF

v_gene: TRBV7-9
d_gene: .
j_gene: TRBJ1-3
abundance: few
CDR3nt: TGTGCCAGCGCCCCCTCGGGGGGTTCCTCTGGAAACACCATATATTTT
CDR3aa: CASAPSGGSSGNTIYF

v_gene: TRBV7-2
d_gene: .
j_gene: TRBJ2-7
abundance: .
CDR3nt: TGTGCCAGCAGCTTAGTGAGCCACGAGCAGTACTTC
CDR3aa: CASSLVSHEQYF

v_gene: TRBV11-3
d_gene: .
j_gene: TRBJ2-2
abundance: .
CDR3nt: TGTGCCAGCAGCGGTAGGGAGACCGGGGAGCTGTTTTTT
CDR3aa: CASSGRETGELFF

v_gene: TRBV5-1
d_gene: .
j_gene: TRBJ2-3
abundance: .
CDR3nt: TGCGCCAGCAGCTTGGAGAGGGATACGCAGTATTTT
CDR3aa: CASSLERDTQYF

v_gene: TRBV18
d_gene: TRBD2
j_gene: TRBJ2-3
abundance: .
CDR3nt: TGTGCCAGCTCACCACCGACTAGCGGGACCCTAGATACGCAGTATTTT
CDR3aa: CASSPPTSGTLDTQYF

v_gene: TRBV18
d_gene: TRBD2
j_gene: TRBJ2-7
abundance: .
CDR3nt: TGTGCCAGCTCACCAAGGTCAGCGGGAGGGCCGTCCTACGAGCAGTACTTC
CDR3aa: CASSPRSAGGPSYEQYF

v_gene: TRBV27
d_gene: .
j_gene: TRBJ2-2
abundance: .
CDR3nt: TGTGCCAGCAGTTGGAGGGATAACGGGGAGCTGTTTTTT
CDR3aa: CASSWRDNGELFF

v_gene: TRBV5-1
d_gene: .
j_gene: TRBJ2-1
abundance: .
CDR3nt: TGCGCCAGCAGCTTGAACGCGGGAAGGGATGAGCAGTTCTTC
CDR3aa: CASSLNAGRDEQFF